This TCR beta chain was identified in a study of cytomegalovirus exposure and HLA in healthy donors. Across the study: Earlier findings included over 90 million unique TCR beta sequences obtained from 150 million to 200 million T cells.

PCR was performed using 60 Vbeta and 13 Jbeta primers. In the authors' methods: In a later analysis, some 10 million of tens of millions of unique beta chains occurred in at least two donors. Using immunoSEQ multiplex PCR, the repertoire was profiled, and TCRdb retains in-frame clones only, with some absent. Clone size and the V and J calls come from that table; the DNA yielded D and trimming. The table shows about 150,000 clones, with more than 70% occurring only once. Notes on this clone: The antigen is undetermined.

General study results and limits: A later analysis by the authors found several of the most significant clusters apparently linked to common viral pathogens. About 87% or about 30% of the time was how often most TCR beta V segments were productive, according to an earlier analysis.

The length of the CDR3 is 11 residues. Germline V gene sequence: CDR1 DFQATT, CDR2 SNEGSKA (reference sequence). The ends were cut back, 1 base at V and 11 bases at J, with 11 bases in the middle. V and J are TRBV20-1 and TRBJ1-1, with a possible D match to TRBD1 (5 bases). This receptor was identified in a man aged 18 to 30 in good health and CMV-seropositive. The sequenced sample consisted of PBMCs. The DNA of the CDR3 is TGCAGTGCTAGAGTAAGCCGGGGGGCTTTCTTT. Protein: CSARVSRGAFF.